This TCR beta chain was identified in a study of OX40 agonist ivuxolimab in advanced cancers. Overall study context: With a range of 23 to 79, age averaged 60 years, and 65% to 85% were male. Study results and limitations: The study observed clonal expansion of CD4+ and CD8+ blood T cells by week 6 at 0.1 to 3.0 mg/kg.

Sampling times: baseline, cycle 4 day 1, cycle 7 day 1. Method: immunoSEQ multiplex PCR; TCRdb's copy keeps in-frame clones and lacks some. Found here are around 60,000 clones, around 90% of them singletons; the top ten hold more than 15%. Trimming pared 3 bases from V and 2 bases from J, leaving 11 bases between. CDR1 is MNHEY and CDR2 is SMNVEV in the germline V gene (reference sequence). This CDR3 region has 14 residues. This clone appeared once. Its antigen is undetermined. Here the sequenced sample was CD4+ or CD8+ T cells sorted from blood, taken in a trial of the OX40 agonist ivuxolimab. This receptor was taken from an adult with an advanced solid tumor such as melanoma, head and neck, liver or kidney cancer. This rearrangement joins TRBV27 to TRBJ2-7, with D possibly TRBD2 on 5 matching bases. The CDR3, as DNA: TGTGCCAGCAGTTTGATGGCGGGTCCCTACGAGCAGTACTTC. Translating it yields CASSLMAGPYEQYF.